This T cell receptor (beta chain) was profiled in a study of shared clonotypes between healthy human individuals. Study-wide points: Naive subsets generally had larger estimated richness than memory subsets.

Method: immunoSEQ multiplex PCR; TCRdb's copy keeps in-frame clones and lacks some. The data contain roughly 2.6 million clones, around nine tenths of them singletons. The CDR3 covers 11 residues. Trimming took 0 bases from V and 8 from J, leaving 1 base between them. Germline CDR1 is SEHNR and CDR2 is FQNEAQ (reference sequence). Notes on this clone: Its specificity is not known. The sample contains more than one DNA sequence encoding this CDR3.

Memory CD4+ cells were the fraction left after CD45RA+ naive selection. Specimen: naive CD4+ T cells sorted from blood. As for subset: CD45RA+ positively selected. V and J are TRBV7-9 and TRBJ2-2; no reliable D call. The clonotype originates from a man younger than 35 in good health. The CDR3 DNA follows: TGTGCCAGCAGCTTAGCGGGGGAGCTGTTTTTT. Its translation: CASSLAGELFF.